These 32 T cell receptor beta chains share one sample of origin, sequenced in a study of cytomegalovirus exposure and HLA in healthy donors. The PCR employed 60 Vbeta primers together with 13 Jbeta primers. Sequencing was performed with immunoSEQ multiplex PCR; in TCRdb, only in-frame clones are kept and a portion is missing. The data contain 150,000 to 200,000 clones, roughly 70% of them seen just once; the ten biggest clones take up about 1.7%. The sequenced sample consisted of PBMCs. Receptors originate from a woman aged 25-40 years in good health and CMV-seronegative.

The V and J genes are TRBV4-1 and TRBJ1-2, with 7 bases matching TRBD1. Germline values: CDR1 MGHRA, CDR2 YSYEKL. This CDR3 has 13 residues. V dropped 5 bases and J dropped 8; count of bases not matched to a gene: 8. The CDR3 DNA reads TGCGCCAGCAGCTACGACAGGGTGGTGGGCTACACCTTC. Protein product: CASSYDRVVGYTF.

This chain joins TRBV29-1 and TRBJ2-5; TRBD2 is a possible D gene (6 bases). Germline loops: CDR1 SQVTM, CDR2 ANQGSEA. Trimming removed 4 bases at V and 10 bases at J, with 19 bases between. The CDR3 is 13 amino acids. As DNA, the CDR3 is TGCAGCGTTGGCGGGACCGCAGGTTCAGGCCAGTACTTC. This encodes CSVGGTAGSGQYF.

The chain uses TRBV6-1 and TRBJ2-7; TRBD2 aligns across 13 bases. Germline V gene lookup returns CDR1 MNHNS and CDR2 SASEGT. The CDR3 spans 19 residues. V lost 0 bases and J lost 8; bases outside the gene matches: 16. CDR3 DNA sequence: TGTGCCAGCAGTGAAGCCCAATCGAAACTAGCGGGGGGGCCACTCAAGCAGTACTTC. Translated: CASSEAQSKLAGGPLKQYF.

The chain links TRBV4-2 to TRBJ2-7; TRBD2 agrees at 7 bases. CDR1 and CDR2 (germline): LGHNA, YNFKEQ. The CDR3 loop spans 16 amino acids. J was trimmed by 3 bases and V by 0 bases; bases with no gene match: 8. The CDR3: CASSQDLPGGNYEQYF. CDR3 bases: TGTGCCAGCAGCCAAGATCTCCCCGGGGGGAACTACGAGCAGTACTTC.

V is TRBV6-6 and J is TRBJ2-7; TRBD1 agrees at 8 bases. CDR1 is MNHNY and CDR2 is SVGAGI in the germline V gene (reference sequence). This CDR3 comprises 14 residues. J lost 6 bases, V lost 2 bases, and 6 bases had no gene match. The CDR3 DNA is TGTGCCAGCAGTTACACTCAAACAGGGGGCGAGCAGTACTTC. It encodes CASSYTQTGGEQYF.

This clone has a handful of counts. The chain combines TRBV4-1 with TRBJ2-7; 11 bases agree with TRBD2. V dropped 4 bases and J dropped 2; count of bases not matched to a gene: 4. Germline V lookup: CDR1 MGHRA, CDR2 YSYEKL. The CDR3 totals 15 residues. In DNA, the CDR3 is TGCGCCAGCAGCCGAACTAGCGGGGGCCCCTACGAGCAGTACTTC. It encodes CASSRTSGGPYEQYF.

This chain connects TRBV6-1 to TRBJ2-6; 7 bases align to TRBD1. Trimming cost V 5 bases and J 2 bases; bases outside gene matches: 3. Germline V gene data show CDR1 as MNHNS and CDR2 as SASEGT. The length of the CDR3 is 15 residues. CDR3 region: CASSQTGTGANVLTF. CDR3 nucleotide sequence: TGTGCCAGCAGTCAGACAGGGACTGGGGCCAACGTCCTGACTTTC.

The CDR3 is CASSHPLGSNEKLFF. The CDR3 DNA follows: TGTGCCAGCAGCCACCCGCTCGGGTCTAATGAAAAACTGTTTTTT. This chain joins TRBV4-2 and TRBJ1-4; D uncertain. Germline CDR1 is LGHNA and CDR2 is YNFKEQ. The CDR3 has 15 residues. The ends were cut back, 3 bases at V and 3 bases at J, with 11 bases in the middle.

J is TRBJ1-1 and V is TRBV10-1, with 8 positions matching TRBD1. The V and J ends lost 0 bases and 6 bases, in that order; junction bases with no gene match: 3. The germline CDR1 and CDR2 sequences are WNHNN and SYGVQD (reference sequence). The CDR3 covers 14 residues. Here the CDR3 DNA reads TGCGCCAGCAGTGAGTCGGCGGGACAGGCTGAAGCTTTCTTT. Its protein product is CASSESAGQAEAFF.

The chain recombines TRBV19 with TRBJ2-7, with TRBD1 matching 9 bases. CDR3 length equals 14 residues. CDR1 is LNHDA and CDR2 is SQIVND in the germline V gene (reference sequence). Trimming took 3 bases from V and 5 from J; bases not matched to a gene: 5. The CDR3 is CASSIGTGFHEQYF. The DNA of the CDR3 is TGTGCCAGTAGTATCGGGACAGGGTTCCACGAGCAGTACTTC.

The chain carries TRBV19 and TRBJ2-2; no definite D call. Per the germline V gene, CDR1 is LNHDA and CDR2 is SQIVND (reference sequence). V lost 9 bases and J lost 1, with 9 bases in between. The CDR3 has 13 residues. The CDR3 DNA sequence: TGTGCCAGCCGTCTCGGGAACACCGGGGAGCTGTTTTTT. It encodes CASRLGNTGELFF.

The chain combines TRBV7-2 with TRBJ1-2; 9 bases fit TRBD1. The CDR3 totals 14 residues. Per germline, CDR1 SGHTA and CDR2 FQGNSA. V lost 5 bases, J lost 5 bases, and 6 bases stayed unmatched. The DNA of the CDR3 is TGTGCCAGCAGCCTGATTGACAGGGGGTATGGCTACACCTTC. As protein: CASSLIDRGYGYTF.

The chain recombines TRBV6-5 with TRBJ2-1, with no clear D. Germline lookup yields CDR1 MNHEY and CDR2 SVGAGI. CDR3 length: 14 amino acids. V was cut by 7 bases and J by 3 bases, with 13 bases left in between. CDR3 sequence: CASKSPRGYNEQFF. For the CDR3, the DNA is TGTGCCAGCAAGTCCCCGCGAGGCTACAATGAGCAGTTCTTC.

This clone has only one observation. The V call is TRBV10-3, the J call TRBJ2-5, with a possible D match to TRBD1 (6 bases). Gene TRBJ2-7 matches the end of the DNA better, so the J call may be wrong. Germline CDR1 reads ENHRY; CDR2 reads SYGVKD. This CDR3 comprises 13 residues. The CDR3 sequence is CAISGAGDYEQYF. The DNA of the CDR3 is TGTGCCATCAGTGGGGCAGGGGACTACGAGCAGTACTTC.

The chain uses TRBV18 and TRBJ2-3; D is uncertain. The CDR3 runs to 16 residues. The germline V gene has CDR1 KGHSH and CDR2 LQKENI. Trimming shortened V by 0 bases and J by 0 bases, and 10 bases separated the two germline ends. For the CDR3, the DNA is TGTGCCAGCTCACCACCGAAATGGGCCAGCACAGATACGCAGTATTTT. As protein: CASSPPKWASTDTQYF.

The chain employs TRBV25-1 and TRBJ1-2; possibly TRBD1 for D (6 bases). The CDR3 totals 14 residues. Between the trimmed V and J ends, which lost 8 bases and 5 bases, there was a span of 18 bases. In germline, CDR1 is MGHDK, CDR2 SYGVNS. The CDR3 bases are TGTGCCAGCGCCCCAATAGACAGGTCTTATGGCTACACCTTC. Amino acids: CASAPIDRSYGYTF.

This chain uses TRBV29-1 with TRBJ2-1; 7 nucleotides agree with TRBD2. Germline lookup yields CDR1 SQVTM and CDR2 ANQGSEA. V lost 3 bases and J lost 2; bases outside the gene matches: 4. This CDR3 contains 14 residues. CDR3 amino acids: CSVDLAAAYNEQFF. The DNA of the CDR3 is TGCAGCGTTGATCTAGCGGCCGCCTACAATGAGCAGTTCTTC.

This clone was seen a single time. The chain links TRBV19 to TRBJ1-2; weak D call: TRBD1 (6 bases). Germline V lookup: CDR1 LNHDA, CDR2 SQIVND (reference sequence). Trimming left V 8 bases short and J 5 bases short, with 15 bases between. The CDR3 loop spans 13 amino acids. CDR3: CASVQGLGYGYTF. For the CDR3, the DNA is TGTGCCAGTGTACAGGGCTTGGGGTATGGCTACACCTTC.

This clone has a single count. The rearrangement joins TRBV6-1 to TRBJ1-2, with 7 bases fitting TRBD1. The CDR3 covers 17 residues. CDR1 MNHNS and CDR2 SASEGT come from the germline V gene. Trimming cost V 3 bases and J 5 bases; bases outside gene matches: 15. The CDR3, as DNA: TGTGCCAGCAGTGACCCCGCGAGACAGGGTTCGCGGTATGGCTACACCTTC. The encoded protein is CASSDPARQGSRYGYTF.

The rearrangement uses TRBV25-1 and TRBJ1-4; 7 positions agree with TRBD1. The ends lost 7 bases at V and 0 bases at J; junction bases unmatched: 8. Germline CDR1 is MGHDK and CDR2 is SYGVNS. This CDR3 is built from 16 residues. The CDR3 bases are TGTGCCAGCACCGGACAGGTTACTGCAACTAATGAAAAACTGTTTTTT. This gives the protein CASTGQVTATNEKLFF.

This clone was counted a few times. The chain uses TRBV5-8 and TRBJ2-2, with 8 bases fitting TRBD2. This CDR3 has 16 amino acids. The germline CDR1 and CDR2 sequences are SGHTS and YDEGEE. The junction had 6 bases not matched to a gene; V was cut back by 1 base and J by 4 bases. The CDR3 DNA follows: TGTGCCAGCAGCTTGTGGCGGGGGGAAGGCACCGGGGAGCTGTTTTTT. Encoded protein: CASSLWRGEGTGELFF.

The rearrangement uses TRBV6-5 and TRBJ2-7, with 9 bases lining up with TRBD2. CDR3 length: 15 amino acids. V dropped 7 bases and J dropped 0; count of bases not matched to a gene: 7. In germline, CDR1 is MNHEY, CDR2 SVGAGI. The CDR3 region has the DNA TGTGCCAGCAAAACCGGGACTAGCTACTCCTACGAGCAGTACTTC. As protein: CASKTGTSYSYEQYF.

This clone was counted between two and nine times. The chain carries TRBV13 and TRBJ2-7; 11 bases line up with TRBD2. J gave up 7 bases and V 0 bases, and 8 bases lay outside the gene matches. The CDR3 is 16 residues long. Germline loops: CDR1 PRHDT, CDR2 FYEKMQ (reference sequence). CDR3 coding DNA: TGTGCCAGCAGCTTAGGTGGTAGCGGGGGGGCGGTAGAGCAGTACTTC. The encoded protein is CASSLGGSGGAVEQYF. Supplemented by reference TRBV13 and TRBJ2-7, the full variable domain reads AAGVIQSPRHLIKEKRETATLKCYPIPRHDTVYWYQQGPGQDPQFLISFYEKMQSDKGSIPDRFSAQQFSDYHSELNMSSLELGDSALYFCASSLGGSGGAVEQYFGPGTRLTVT.

This CDR3 is CASSGGTSGGTCPQFF. As DNA, the CDR3 is TGTGCCAGCAGTGGGGGGACTAGCGGGGGGACTTGCCCCCAGTTCTTC. The chain links TRBV2 to TRBJ2-1; 15 bases are shared with TRBD2. The ends lost 4 bases at V and 13 bases at J; junction bases unmatched: 11. The CDR3 loop spans 16 amino acids. Germline CDR1 SNHLY, CDR2 FYNNEI.

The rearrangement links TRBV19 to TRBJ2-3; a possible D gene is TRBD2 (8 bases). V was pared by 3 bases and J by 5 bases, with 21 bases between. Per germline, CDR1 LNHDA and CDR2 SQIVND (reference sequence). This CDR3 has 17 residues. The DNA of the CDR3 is TGTGCCAGTAGTATCGGGAGGGACAGCCTCAGGAGAGATACGCAGTATTTT. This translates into CASSIGRDSLRRDTQYF.

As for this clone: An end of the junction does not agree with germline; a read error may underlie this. In nucleotides, the CDR3 is TGTGCCAGCAGCTTGGCCCCGGGACAGTCCCACTTTTTT. Translating it yields CASSLAPGQSHFF. The V call is TRBV5-5, the J call TRBJ1-1, with TRBD1 identical over 7 bases. The CDR3 has 13 amino acids. The germline V gene encodes CDR1 SGHKS and CDR2 YYEKEE (reference sequence).

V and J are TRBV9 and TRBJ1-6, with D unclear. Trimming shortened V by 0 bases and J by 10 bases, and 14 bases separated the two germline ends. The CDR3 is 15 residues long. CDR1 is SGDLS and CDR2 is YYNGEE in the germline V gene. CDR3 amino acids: CASSVDGGTVSPLHF. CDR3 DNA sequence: TGTGCCAGCAGCGTAGACGGCGGAACGGTATCACCCCTCCACTTT.

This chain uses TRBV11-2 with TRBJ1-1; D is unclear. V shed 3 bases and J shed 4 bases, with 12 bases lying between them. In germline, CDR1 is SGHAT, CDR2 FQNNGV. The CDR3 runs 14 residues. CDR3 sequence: CASSLRVGPTEAFF. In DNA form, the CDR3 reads TGTGCCAGCAGCTTGAGGGTAGGACCCACTGAAGCTTTCTTT.

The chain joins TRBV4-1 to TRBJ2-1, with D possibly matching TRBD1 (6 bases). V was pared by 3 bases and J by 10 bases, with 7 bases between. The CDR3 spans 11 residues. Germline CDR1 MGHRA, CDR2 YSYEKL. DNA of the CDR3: TGCGCCAGCAGCCACAGGGGAGAGCAGTTCTTC. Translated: CASSHRGEQFF.

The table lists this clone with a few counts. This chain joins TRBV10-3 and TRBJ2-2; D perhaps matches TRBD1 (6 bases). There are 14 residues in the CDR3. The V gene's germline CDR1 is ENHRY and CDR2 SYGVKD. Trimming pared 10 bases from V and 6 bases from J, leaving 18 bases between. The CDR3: CATGQSGESGELFF. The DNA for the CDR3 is TGTGCCACTGGACAGTCAGGGGAATCCGGGGAGCTGTTTTTT.

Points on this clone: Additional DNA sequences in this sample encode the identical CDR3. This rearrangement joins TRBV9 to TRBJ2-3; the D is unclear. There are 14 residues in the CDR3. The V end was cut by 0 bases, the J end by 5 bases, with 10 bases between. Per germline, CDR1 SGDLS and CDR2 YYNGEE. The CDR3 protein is CASSVEQIGDTQYF. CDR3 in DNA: TGTGCCAGCAGCGTAGAGCAAATTGGAGATACGCAGTATTTT.

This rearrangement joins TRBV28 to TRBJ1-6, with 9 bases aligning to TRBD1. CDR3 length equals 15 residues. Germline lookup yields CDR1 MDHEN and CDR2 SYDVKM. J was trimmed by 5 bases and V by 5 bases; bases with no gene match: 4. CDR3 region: CASSPGDRDNSPLHF. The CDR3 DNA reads TGTGCCAGCAGTCCTGGGGACAGGGATAATTCACCCCTCCACTTT.